This T cell receptor beta chain was recorded in a study of breast tumors, draining lymph nodes, adjacent tissues. Overall study results and limits: Tumor repertoires ranked between lymph nodes and nontumor tissue in diversity, with V and J gene preferences. Data only fit, rather than demonstrated, lymph node origin of most tumor T cells. Most tumor T cells seemingly derive from lymph node, then expand in tumor. Luminal-like breast cancer showed significantly greater tumor-nontumor repertoire similarity than basal-like breast cancer did.

TCRdb redid the calling of the multiplex PCR reads with MiXCR, one entry per CDR3 protein. The table records 70,000 or so distinct CDR3 sequences, 40% to 55% of them present only once. Concerning this clonotype: Its antigen is still unknown. One end of the junction varies from germline; a read error may be responsible.

The CDR3 has 16 amino acids. Germline V gene lookup returns CDR1 DFQATT and CDR2 SNEGSKA (reference sequence). The material sequenced was breast tumor tissue. The chain recombines TRBV20-1 with TRBJ1-5, with TRBD1 matching 8 bases. The clonotype originates from a female donor with breast cancer. Some clones in this sample may be carry-over from other donors' samples. The CDR3 nucleotides read TGCAGCGCTAGAAAGGACAGGGTTCATAGCAATCAGCCCCAGCATTTT. It specifies CSARKDRVHSNQPQHF.